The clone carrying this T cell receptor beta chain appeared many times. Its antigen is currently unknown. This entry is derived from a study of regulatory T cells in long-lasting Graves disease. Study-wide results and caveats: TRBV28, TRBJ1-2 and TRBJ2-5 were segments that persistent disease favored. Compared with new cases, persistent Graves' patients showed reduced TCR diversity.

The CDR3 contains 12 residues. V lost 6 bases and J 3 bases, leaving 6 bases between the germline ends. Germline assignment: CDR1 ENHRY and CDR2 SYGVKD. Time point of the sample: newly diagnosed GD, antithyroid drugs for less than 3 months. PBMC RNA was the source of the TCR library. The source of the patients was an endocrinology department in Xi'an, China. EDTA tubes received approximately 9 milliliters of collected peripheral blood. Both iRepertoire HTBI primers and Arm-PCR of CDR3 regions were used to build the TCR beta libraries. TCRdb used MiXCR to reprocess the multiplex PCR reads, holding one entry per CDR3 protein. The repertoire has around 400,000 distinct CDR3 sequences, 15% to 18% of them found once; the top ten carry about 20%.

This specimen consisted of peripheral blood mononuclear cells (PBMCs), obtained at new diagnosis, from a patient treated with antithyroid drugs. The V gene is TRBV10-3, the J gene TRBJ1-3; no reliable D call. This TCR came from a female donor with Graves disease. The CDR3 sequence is CAIRGGGNTIYF. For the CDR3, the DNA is TGTGCCATCAGAGGAGGTGGAAACACCATATATTTT.